A single sample gave rise to the 2 T cell receptor beta chains below, sequenced in a study of blood T cell repertoires in COVID-19. Using immunoSEQ multiplex PCR, the repertoire was profiled, and TCRdb retains in-frame clones only, with some absent. The data contain 250,000 to 350,000 clones, 75% to 90% of them singletons. The material sequenced was peripheral blood. Every receptor here comes from a woman aged 55-69 years with acute or convalescent COVID-19.

The V gene is TRBV5-1, the J gene TRBJ2-3, with 12 positions matching TRBD2. V shed 1 base, J shed 9 bases, and the junction held 3 bases outside the gene matches. Germline loops: CDR1 SGHRS, CDR2 YFSETQ. This CDR3 is built from 14 residues. In nucleotides, the CDR3 is TGCGCCAGCAGCTTGCGGACTAGCGGGGCCACGCAGTATTTT. As protein: CASSLRTSGATQYF.

A few counts support this clone. J is TRBJ1-2 and V is TRBV19, with unresolved D. Trimming took off 10 bases at V and 4 bases at J, with 19 bases between the two ends. The length of the CDR3 is 14 residues. Germline CDR1 reads LNHDA; CDR2 reads SQIVND (reference sequence). The DNA for the CDR3 is TGTGCCACCCGTGGGAGGCCAATCCGCTATGGCTACACCTTC. Encoded protein: CATRGRPIRYGYTF.